This T cell receptor beta chain was identified in a study of CXCR3-negative and CXCR3-positive naive CD8 T cells. The CDR3 covers 14 residues. TRB cDNA was prepared as libraries by UMI-labeled 5' RACE. TCRdb re-analyzed the 5' RACE reads; it lists each CDR3 protein once, without DNA. This sample's clone table lists over 100,000 distinct CDR3 sequences. The TCR comes from a human donor in good health. Some clones in this sample may be carry-over from other donors' samples. This chain connects TRBV12-3 or TRBV12-4 to TRBJ2-3; TCRdb's assignment of TRBD1 cannot be checked, as there is no DNA. The specimen was naive CXCR3- CD8+ T cells from blood. Regarding subset: CD45RO-CCR7+CD27+CD95- naive CD8+ T cells lacking CXCR3 (TNR3-). CDR3 amino acids: CASNDRGSTDTQYF.